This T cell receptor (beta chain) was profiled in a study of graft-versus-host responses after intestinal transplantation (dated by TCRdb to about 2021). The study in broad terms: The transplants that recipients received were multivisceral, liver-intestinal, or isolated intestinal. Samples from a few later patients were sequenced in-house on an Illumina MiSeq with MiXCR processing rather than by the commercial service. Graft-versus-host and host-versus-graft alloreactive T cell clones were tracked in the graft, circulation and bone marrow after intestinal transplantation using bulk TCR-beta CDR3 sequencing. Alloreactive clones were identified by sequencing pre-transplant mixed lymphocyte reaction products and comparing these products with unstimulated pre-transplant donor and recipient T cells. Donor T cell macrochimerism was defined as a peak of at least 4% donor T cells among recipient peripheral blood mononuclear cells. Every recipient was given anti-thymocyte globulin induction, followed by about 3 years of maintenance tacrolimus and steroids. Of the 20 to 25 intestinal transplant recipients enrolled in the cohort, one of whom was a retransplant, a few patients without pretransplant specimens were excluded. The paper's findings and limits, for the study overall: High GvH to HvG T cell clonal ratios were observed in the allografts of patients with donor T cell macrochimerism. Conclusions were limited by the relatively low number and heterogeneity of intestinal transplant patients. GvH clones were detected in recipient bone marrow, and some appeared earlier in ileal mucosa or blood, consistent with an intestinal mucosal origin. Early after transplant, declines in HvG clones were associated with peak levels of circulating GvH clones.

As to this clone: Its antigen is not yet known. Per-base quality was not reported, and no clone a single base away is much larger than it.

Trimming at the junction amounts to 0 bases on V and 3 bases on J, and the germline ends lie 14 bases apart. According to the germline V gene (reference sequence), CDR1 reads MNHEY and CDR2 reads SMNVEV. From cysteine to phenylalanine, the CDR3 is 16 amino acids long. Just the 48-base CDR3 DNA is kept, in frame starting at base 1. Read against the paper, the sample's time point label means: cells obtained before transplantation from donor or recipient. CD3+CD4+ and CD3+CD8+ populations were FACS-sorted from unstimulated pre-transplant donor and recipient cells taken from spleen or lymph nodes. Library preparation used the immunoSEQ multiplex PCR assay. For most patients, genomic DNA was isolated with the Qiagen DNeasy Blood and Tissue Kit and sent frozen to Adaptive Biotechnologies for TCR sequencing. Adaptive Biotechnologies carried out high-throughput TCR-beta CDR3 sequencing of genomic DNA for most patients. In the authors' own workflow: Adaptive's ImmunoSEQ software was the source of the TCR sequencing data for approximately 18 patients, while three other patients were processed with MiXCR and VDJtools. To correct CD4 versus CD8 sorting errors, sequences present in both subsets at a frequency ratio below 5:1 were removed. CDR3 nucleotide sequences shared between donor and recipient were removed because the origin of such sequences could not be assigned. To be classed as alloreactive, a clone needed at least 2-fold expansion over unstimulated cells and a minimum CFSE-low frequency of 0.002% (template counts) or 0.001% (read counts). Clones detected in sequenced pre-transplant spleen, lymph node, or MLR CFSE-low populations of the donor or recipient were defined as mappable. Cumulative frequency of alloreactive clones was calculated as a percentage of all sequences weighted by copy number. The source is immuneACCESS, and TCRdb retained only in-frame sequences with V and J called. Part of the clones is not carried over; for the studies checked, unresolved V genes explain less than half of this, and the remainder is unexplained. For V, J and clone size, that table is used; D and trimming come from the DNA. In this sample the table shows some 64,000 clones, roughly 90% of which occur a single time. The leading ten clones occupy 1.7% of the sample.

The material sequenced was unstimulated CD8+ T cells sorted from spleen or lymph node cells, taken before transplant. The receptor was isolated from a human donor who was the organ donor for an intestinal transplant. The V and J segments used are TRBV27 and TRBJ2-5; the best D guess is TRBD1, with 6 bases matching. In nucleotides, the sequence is TGTGCCAGCAGTTTATCCCATTCGACAGGAAAAGAGACCCAGTACTTC. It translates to CASSLSHSTGKETQYF.